The entry below gives a single T cell receptor (beta chain) sequence along with its context. Its cognate antigen is unknown. The ends were cut back, 3 bases at V and 9 bases at J, with 12 bases in the middle. This CDR3 has 14 residues. Germline V gene sequence: CDR1 LNHDA, CDR2 SQIVND (reference sequence). PCR was performed using 60 Vbeta and 13 Jbeta primers. Here immunoSEQ multiplex PCR was the method, and the copy in TCRdb shows in-frame clones only, minus some. Seen in this sample are 100,000 to 150,000 clones; the ten most common clones hold over 1.5%. The data belong to a study of cytomegalovirus exposure and HLA in healthy donors. Findings and limits, study-wide: Most TCR beta V segments were productive about 87% or about 30% of the time in an earlier analysis. Generally TCR sequences proved uncommon, though certain public TCRs appeared in numerous donors.

The sequencing input was PBMCs. This TCR derives from a man younger than 35 in good health and CMV-seronegative. The rearrangement uses TRBV19 and TRBJ1-6; D remains unclear. The CDR3 DNA reads TGTGCCAGTAGTATTGGAGTCTTAAGTTCACCCCTCCACTTT. Its protein product is CASSIGVLSSPLHF.